The 11 T cell receptor beta chains reported below all come from one sample, sequenced in a study of T cell repertoires in ileal Crohn's disease. Specified time point: neoterminal ileum biopsy at postoperative endoscopy, about 6 months after surgery. Produced via immunoSEQ multiplex PCR; TCRdb's table is partial and in-frame only. The sample shows more than 8,500 clones, roughly 78% of them seen only once. The sequencing input was ileal tissue. The receptors stem from an adult with Crohn's disease.

A single count supports this clone. The chain is built from TRBV6-5 and TRBJ2-5, with D unclear. The CDR3 runs 13 residues. Trimming removed 3 bases from V and 3 bases from J, with 8 bases in between. CDR1 MNHEY and CDR2 SVGAGI come from the germline V gene. The CDR3 bases are TGTGCCAGCAGTTATTTGGCAGAAGAGACCCAGTACTTC. Translating gives CASSYLAEETQYF.

About this clone itself: A junction end diverges from the germline sequence, so it may reflect a read error. The identical CDR3 is also encoded by other nucleotide sequences in the sample. The chain recombines TRBV30 with TRBJ1-6, with 7 bases fitting TRBD1. Germline CDR1 GTSNPN, CDR2 SVGIG (reference sequence). The CDR3 spans 15 residues. The DNA of the CDR3 is TGTGCCTGGAGAGTACAGGGGACGAGTAATTCCCCCCTCCACTTT. This translates into CAWRVQGTSNSPLHF.

V gene TRBV10-3 combines with J gene TRBJ2-3; maybe TRBD1 (5 bases). Germline V gives CDR1 ENHRY, CDR2 SYGVKD. This CDR3 comprises 14 residues. V was clipped by 6 bases and J by 2 bases, with 12 bases between them. The CDR3 reads CAISQGVTTDTQYF. The DNA for the CDR3 is TGTGCCATCAGCCAAGGGGTAACCACAGATACGCAGTATTTT.

The gene calls are TRBV29-1 and TRBJ2-5; the D is unclear. The germline V gene has CDR1 SQVTM and CDR2 ANQGSEA. The CDR3 consists of 11 residues. V lost 3 bases and J 5 bases, leaving 7 bases between the germline ends. The CDR3 reads CSVENAETQYF. Written as DNA, the CDR3 is TGCAGCGTTGAGAATGCGGAGACCCAGTACTTC.

V is TRBV25-1 and J is TRBJ2-7, with TRBD2 matching over 14 bases. V shed 1 base, J shed 5 bases, and the junction held 7 bases outside the gene matches. The germline V gene has CDR1 MGHDK and CDR2 SYGVNS. CDR3 length: 17 amino acids. CDR3 protein: CASSESRGTSGSHEQYF. In nucleotides, the CDR3 is TGTGCCAGCAGTGAATCTAGAGGGACTAGCGGGAGTCACGAGCAGTACTTC.

The count of this clone is one. The rearrangement links TRBV6-6 to TRBJ1-4; D remains ambiguous. Between the trimmed V and J ends, which lost 4 bases and 7 bases, there was a span of 16 bases. Germline values: CDR1 MNHNY, CDR2 SVGAGI (reference sequence). The CDR3 contains 15 residues. The CDR3 region has the DNA TGTGCCAGCAGTTCCCGGGTCTTTGTGGGTGAAAAACTGTTTTTT. Its translation: CASSSRVFVGEKLFF.

The V call is TRBV2, the J call TRBJ2-7, with 10 bases that match TRBD1. Germline CDR1 reads SNHLY; CDR2 reads FYNNEI. This CDR3 has 13 residues. Unmatched junction bases numbered 5, after V lost 5 bases and J lost 7 bases. The CDR3 DNA follows: TGTGCCAGCAGTCGGGACAGGGGAGGAGAGCAGTACTTC. It translates to CASSRDRGGEQYF.

This sequence joins TRBV6-4 and TRBJ2-3; 7 bases line up with TRBD2. The CDR3 sequence is 14 residues long. CDR1 is MRHNA and CDR2 is SNTAGT in the germline V gene. Losses at the gene ends were 4 bases for V and 1 base for J; bases not matched to a gene: 2. CDR3 bases: TGTGCCAGCAGTGCAAGCGGGGGCACAGATACGCAGTATTTT. It is translated as CASSASGGTDTQYF.

This clone was counted once. The chain combines TRBV5-8 with TRBJ1-1; 7 bases map to TRBD1. The length of the CDR3 is 15 residues. Germline-derived CDR1 and CDR2 are SGHTS and YDEGEE. The V gene end was trimmed by 1 base and the J gene end by 7 bases; junction bases not matched to a gene: 10. CDR3 residues: CASSLRADRELEAFF. The CDR3 DNA reads as TGTGCCAGCAGCTTGCGGGCAGACAGGGAGCTTGAAGCTTTCTTT.

As DNA, the CDR3 is TGTGCCAGCAGCCGTCACAGTAACTACGAGCAGTACTTC. It yields the protein CASSRHSNYEQYF. The V and J genes are TRBV7-6 and TRBJ2-7, with no clear D. Trimming cost V 5 bases and J 3 bases, with 11 bases left between them. The germline CDR1 and CDR2 sequences are SGHVS and FNYEAQ. CDR3 length: 13 residues.

Only one count was recorded for this clone. The chain carries TRBV5-1 and TRBJ2-3, with 8 bases that match TRBD2. The CDR3 has 16 amino acids. In germline, CDR1 is SGHRS, CDR2 YFSETQ. J gave up 2 bases and V 0 bases, and 5 bases lay outside the gene matches. The CDR3 loop is CASSLASGLITDTQYF. The CDR3 DNA reads TGCGCCAGCAGCTTGGCTAGCGGGCTTATCACAGATACGCAGTATTTT.